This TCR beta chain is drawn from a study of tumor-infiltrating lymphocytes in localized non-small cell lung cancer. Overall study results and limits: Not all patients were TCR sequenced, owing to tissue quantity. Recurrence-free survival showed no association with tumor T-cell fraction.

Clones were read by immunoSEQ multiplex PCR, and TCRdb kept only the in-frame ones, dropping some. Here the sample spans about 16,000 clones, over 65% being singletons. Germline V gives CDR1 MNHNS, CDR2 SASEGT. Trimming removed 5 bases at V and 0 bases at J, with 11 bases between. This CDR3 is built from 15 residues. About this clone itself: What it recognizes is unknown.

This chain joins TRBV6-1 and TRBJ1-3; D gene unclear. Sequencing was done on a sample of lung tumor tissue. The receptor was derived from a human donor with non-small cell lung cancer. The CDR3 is CASSPLASSGNTIYF. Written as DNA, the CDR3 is TGTGCCAGCAGTCCCCTCGCGAGCTCTGGAAACACCATATATTTT.